Reported below is one T cell receptor (beta chain). TCRdb's table, derived via immunoSEQ multiplex PCR, lists solely in-frame clones and lacks some. The repertoire consists of some 250,000 clones, with approximately 85% occurring once and the leading ten covering under 2.5%. This CDR3 comprises 15 residues. V shed 6 bases, J shed 0 bases, and the junction held 7 bases outside the gene matches. Per the germline V gene, CDR1 is SNHLY and CDR2 is FYNNEI. Study members were between 18 and 89 years old and lived in 20 to 25 US regions. Before being deemed recovered, Cohort 3 donors had two negative PCRs, clearance, or symptom resolution. The entry originates in a study of blood T cell repertoires in COVID-19. Study context: Whether acute or convalescent, the COVID-19 samples came from the United States, Italy and Spain. PBMCs, B-cell-depleted T cells, or T cells were the source of the cDNA or gDNA that made up the material.

Sequenced sample: PBMCs or T cells enriched from blood (not recorded which). The V call is TRBV2, the J call TRBJ2-7; 8 nucleotides agree with TRBD2. This receptor was obtained from a woman in her 50s who had recovered from COVID-19. The CDR3 sequence is CASRARGGRSYEQYF. The CDR3 DNA follows: TGTGCCAGCAGAGCACGGGGGGGTCGCTCCTACGAGCAGTACTTC.